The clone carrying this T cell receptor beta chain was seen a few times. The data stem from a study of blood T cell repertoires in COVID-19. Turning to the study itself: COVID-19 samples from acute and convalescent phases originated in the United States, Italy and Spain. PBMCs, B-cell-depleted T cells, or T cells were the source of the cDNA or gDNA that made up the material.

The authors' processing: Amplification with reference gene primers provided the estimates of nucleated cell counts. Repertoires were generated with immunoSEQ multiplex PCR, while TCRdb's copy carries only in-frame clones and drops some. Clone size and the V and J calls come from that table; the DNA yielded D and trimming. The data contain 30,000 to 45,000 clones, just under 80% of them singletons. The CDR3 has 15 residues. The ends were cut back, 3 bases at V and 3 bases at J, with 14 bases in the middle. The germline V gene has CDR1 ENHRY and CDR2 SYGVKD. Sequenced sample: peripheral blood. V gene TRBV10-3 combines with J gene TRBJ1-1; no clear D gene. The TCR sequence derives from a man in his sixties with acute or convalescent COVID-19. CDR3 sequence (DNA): TGTGCCATCAGTGAATTGCGGCAGCGAGACACTGAAGCTTTCTTT. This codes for CAISELRQRDTEAFF.